A single sample gave rise to the 14 T cell receptor beta chains below, sequenced in a study of control samples from healthy donors and cancer patients. Data came from immunoSEQ multiplex PCR; TCRdb stores just in-frame clones and leaves some out. The sample lists about 82,000 clones, 94% occurring once. Sample: blood. The receptor source for this set is a woman younger than 35 in good health.

The CDR3 here is CASSSLDTQYF. The CDR3, as DNA: TGTGCCAGTTCCTCCCTGGATACGCAGTATTTT. The rearrangement links TRBV12-3 or TRBV12-4 to TRBJ2-3; unclear D gene. This CDR3 contains 11 residues. V was shortened by 9 bases and J by 6 bases, with 10 bases between the two germline ends.

V gene TRBV6-6 combines with J gene TRBJ2-3; D call uncertain. This CDR3 region has 12 residues. Germline V gene data show CDR1 as MNHNY and CDR2 as SVGAGI (reference sequence). Trimming cost V 8 bases and J 2 bases, with 8 bases left between them. The CDR3 region has the DNA TGTGCCAGCTACTTACCCACAGATACGCAGTATTTT. Protein: CASYLPTDTQYF.

The rearrangement joins TRBV19 to TRBJ1-3; D remains unclear. V lost 3 bases, J lost 2 bases, and 8 bases lay in between. CDR1 and CDR2 from the germline V gene are LNHDA and SQIVND (reference sequence). The CDR3 is 14 residues long. The CDR3 sequence: CASSISFAGNTIYF. The CDR3 nucleotides are TGTGCCAGTAGTATCAGTTTCGCTGGAAACACCATATATTTT.

As DNA, the CDR3 is TGTGCCAGCAGCCCGGGGCTTAGTCAAAGAGGGTACTTC. Translating gives CASSPGLSQRGYF. The chain employs TRBV9 and TRBJ2-7; D tentatively fits TRBD1 or TRBD2 (5 bases each). The CDR3 extends over 13 amino acids. Per the germline V gene, CDR1 is SGDLS and CDR2 is YYNGEE. Trimming cost V 4 bases and J 12 bases, with 20 bases left between them.

The rearrangement joins TRBV2 to TRBJ2-6; D gene uncertain. Germline V gene lookup returns CDR1 SNHLY and CDR2 FYNNEI. The V end was cut by 4 bases, the J end by 3 bases, with 1 base between. CDR3 length: 12 amino acids. CDR3 in amino acids: CASSVGANVLTF. The CDR3 DNA reads TGTGCCAGCAGTGTTGGGGCCAACGTCCTGACTTTC.

This chain connects TRBV3-1 (or the pseudogene TRBV3-2) to TRBJ1-6, with D perhaps TRBD1 (5 bases). Germline CDR1 reads LGHDT; CDR2 reads YNNKEL (reference sequence). The CDR3 totals 16 residues. V was cut by 1 base and J by 10 bases, with 17 bases left in between. This CDR3 reads CASSQGVGLVNSPLHF. CDR3 coding DNA: TGTGCCAGCAGCCAAGGGGTGGGACTCGTTAACTCACCCCTCCACTTT.

In its sample, this clone was seen a few times. The J gene is TRBJ2-1, the V gene TRBV7-8; maybe TRBD2 (6 bases). The CDR3 covers 15 residues. Germline assignment: CDR1 SGHVS and CDR2 FQNEAQ. The V end was cut by 2 bases, the J end by 12 bases, with 20 bases between. CDR3 in amino acids: CASSLTGTSQFRQFF. CDR3 nucleotides: TGTGCCAGCAGCTTAACCGGGACTTCCCAATTCCGGCAGTTCTTC.

The chain has TRBV5-4 and TRBJ1-4; no firm D call. This CDR3 spans 14 amino acids. The V gene lost 2 bases and the J gene lost 5 bases, with 10 bases spanning the gap. CDR1 and CDR2 (germline): SGHNT, YYREEE (reference sequence). The CDR3 DNA follows: TGTGCCAGCAGCTTAGGAGGGTTAAATGAAAAACTGTTTTTT. Translated: CASSLGGLNEKLFF.

This chain joins TRBV28 and TRBJ2-7; 9 bases line up with TRBD1. Germline V CDR1 and CDR2: MDHEN, SYDVKM. CDR3 size: 13 residues. V lost 5 bases and J lost 3; bases outside the gene matches: 2. Here the CDR3 DNA reads TGTGCCAGCAGTCCGGGACAGGGCTACGAGCAGTACTTC. It specifies CASSPGQGYEQYF.

This chain uses TRBV5-8 with TRBJ2-1, with TRBD1 identical over 9 bases. Germline V lookup: CDR1 SGHTS, CDR2 YDEGEE. With 5 bases clipped from V and 5 bases from J, the junction kept 8 bases outside the gene matches. The CDR3 contains 15 residues. CDR3 nucleotides: TGTGCCAGCAGGACCACAGGGGGCGCCCACAATGAGCAGTTCTTC. Amino acid sequence: CASRTTGGAHNEQFF. Combining the CDR3 with reference TRBV5-8 and TRBJ2-1 gives the whole variable domain EAGVTQSPTHLIKTRGQQATLRCSPISGHTSVYWYQQALGLGLQFLLWYDEGEERNRGNFPPRFSGRQFPNYSSELNVNALELEDSALYLCASRTTGGAHNEQFFGPGTRLTVL.

CDR3 nucleotide sequence: TGTGCCAGCAGTTCGATGACAGCAGCTGGAAACACCATATATTTT. Protein sequence: CASSSMTAAGNTIYF. The chain recombines TRBV28 with TRBJ1-3; TRBD1 might be the D (5 bases). Per the germline V gene, CDR1 is MDHEN and CDR2 is SYDVKM. Trimming pared 4 bases from V and 2 bases from J, leaving 12 bases between. CDR3 size: 15 residues. Filled out from reference TRBV28 and TRBJ1-3, the complete variable domain reads DVKVTQSSRYLVKRTGEKVFLECVQDMDHENMFWYRQDPGLGLRLIYFSYDVKMKEKGDIPEGYSVSREKKERFSLILESASTNQTSMYLCASSSMTAAGNTIYFGEGSWLTVV.

The V call is TRBV27, the J call TRBJ2-5, with 10 nucleotides matching TRBD1. This CDR3 comprises 14 residues. V dropped 5 bases and J dropped 5; count of bases not matched to a gene: 5. CDR1 and CDR2 (germline): MNHEY, SMNVEV (reference sequence). Written as DNA, the CDR3 is TGTGCCAGCAGTCCGACAGGGGGCCTGGAGACCCAGTACTTC. Translation gives CASSPTGGLETQYF.

The gene calls are TRBV18 and TRBJ1-1, with D hard to call. The germline V gene has CDR1 KGHSH and CDR2 LQKENI. V lost 3 bases to trimming and J lost 5 bases, with 16 bases between them. The CDR3 spans 15 residues. The CDR3 DNA reads as TGTGCCAGCTCACCCCTAAACACTCCCTCGACTGAAGCTTTCTTT. Encoded protein: CASSPLNTPSTEAFF.

The chain combines TRBV2 with TRBJ2-4, with 7 bases that match TRBD1. This CDR3 contains 15 residues. V shed 8 bases and J 2 bases; nucleotides not matched to a gene: 9. CDR1 and CDR2 (germline): SNHLY, FYNNEI. CDR3 nucleotide sequence: TGTGCCAGCGGAGACAGGGTAATGACCAAAAACATTCAGTACTTC. The encoded protein is CASGDRVMTKNIQYF. Filled out from reference TRBV2 and TRBJ2-4, the complete variable domain reads EPEVTQTPSHQVTQMGQEVILRCVPISNHLYFYWYRQILGQKVEFLVSFYNNEISEKSEIFDDQFSVERPDGSNFTLKIRSTKLEDSAMYFCASGDRVMTKNIQYFGAGTRLSVL.